This entry lists 3 T cell receptor beta chains sequenced from one sample in a study of T cell clusters in autoimmune cytopenias. Multiplex touch-down PCR amplified TRB using TRB-A and TRB-B pools in one tube. TCRdb reprocessed the multiplex PCR reads and keeps a single row for each CDR3 protein, giving no DNA. Its table lists about 4,800 distinct CDR3 sequences. TRB was amplified from roughly 250 ng of peripheral blood genomic DNA per sample. Sequenced input: peripheral blood. These receptors all come from a human donor with an autoimmune cytopenia or autoimmune hepatitis (not recorded which).

The chain has TRBV29-1 and TRBJ2-3; as DNA is missing, the TRBD2 call by TCRdb cannot be tested. The CDR3 totals 13 residues. Germline V lookup: CDR1 SQVTM, CDR2 ANQGSEA. The CDR3 sequence: CSVSSGATDTQYF.

V and J are TRBV4-3 and TRBJ2-2. Germline V gene sequence: CDR1 LGHNA, CDR2 YSLEER. The CDR3 is 14 amino acids. The CDR3 is CASSHHGVGGELFF.

This clonotype shows up as medium-sized by frequency. The V call is TRBV27, the J call TRBJ2-1; the D call from TCRdb, TRBD2, cannot be confirmed without DNA. This CDR3 spans 13 amino acids. Germline assignment: CDR1 MNHEY and CDR2 SMNVEV (reference sequence). The CDR3 sequence: CATGLAATNEQFF.